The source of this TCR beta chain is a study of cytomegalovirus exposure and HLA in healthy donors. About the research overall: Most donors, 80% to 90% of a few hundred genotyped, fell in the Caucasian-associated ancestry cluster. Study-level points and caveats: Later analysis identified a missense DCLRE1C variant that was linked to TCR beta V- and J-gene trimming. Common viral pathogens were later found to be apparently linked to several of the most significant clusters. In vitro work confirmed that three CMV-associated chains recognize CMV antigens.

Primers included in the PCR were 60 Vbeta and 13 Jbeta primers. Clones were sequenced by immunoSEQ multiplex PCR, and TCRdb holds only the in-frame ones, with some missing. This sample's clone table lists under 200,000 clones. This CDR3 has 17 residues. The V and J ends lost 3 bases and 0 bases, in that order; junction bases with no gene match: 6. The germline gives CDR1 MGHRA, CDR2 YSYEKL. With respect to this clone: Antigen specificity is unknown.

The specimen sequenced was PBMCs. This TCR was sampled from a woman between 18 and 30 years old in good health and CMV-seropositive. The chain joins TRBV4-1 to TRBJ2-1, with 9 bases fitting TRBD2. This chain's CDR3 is CASSQPPRGGSYNEQFF. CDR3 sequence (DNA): TGCGCCAGCAGCCAGCCGCCGCGGGGGGGCTCCTACAATGAGCAGTTCTTC.